This T cell receptor beta chain came from a study of human thymus T cells. Study-wide points: Thymic and blood repertoires appeared to display a bias in their usage of V and J genes.

This clone was seen just once. Its specificity is not known. Those donating were healthy Finnish infants in corrective surgery for congenital heart defects. Half of the eight donors gave about 0.5-1 mL blood during surgery. The data were produced by immunoSEQ multiplex PCR, yet TCRdb's version contains in-frame clones alone and is incomplete. The sample has some 57,000 clones, 85% to 95% seen once. Sequenced material: blood. This sequence originates from a boy less than two years old with a congenital heart defect but otherwise immunologically healthy.

CDR3 protein: CASSVSPQGASGTSDTQYF. In DNA form, the CDR3 reads TGTGCCAGCAGTGTGTCCCCTCAGGGGGCTAGCGGGACCAGCGATACGCAGTATTTT. The rearrangement joins TRBV2 to TRBJ2-3; maybe TRBD2 (9 bases). Trimming left V 4 bases short and J 6 bases short, with 29 bases between. Germline V lookup: CDR1 SNHLY, CDR2 FYNNEI. The CDR3 runs to 19 residues.